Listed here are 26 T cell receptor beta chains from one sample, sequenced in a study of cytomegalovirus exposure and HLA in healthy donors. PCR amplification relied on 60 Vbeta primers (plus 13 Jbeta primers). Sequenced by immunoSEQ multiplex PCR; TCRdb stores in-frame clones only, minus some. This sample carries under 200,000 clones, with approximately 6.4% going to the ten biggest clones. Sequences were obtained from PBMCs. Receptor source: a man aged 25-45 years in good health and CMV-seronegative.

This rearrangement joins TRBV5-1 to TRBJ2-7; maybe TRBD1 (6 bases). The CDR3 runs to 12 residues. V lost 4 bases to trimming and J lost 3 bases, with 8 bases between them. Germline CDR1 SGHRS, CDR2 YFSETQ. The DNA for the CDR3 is TGCGCCAGCAGCGTGGACAGCTACGAGCAGTACTTC. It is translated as CASSVDSYEQYF.

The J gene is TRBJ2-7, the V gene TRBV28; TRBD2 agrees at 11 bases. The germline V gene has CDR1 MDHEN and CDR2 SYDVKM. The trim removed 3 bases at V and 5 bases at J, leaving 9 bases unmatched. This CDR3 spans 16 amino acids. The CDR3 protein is CASSFTTSGSINEQYF. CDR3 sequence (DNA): TGTGCCAGCAGTTTCACCACTAGCGGGAGTATCAACGAGCAGTACTTC.

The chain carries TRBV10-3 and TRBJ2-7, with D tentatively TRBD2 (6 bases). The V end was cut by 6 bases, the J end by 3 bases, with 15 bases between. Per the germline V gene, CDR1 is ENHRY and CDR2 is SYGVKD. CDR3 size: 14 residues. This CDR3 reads CAIRGGGSDYEQYF. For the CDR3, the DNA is TGTGCCATCAGGGGGGGAGGCTCTGACTACGAGCAGTACTTC.

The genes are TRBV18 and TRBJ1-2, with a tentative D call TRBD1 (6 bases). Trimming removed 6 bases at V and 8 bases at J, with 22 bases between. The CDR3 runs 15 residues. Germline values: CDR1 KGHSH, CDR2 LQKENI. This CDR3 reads CASSPDMGALKGYTF. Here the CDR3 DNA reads TGTGCCAGCTCCCCGGACATGGGGGCCCTCAAAGGCTACACCTTC.

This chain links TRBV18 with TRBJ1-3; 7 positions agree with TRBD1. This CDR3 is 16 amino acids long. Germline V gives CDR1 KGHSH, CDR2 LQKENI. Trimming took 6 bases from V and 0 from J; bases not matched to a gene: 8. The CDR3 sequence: CASSLFTGVSGNTIYF. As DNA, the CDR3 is TGTGCCAGCTCTCTTTTTACAGGGGTCTCTGGAAACACCATATATTTT.

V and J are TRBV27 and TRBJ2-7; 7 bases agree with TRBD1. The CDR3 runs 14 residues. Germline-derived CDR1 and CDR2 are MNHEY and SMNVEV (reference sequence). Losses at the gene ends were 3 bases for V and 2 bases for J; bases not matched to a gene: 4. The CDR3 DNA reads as TGTGCCAGCAGTTTGGGGACAGCTCCCTACGAGCAGTACTTC. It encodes CASSLGTAPYEQYF.

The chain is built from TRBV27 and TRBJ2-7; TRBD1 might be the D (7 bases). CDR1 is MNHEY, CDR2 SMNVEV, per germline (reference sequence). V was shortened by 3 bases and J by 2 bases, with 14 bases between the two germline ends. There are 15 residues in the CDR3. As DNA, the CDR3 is TGTGCCAGCAGTTTTAGAACAGGGGAGGCCTACGAGCAGTACTTC. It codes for CASSFRTGEAYEQYF.

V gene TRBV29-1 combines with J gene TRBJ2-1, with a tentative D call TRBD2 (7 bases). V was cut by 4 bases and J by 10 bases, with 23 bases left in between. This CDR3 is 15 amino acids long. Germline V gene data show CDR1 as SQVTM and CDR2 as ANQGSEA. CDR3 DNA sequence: TGCAGCGTTGTGAAGGGGGGGCTAAGTTTATGGGAGCAGTTCTTC. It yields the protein CSVVKGGLSLWEQFF.

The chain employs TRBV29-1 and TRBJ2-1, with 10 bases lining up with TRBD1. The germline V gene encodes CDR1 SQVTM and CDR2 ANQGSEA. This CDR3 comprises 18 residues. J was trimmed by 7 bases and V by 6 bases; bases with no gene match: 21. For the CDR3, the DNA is TGCAGCGTGGACCCGGACAGGGGGACTTCATCTTTACAGAATGAGCAGTTCTTC. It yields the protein CSVDPDRGTSSLQNEQFF.

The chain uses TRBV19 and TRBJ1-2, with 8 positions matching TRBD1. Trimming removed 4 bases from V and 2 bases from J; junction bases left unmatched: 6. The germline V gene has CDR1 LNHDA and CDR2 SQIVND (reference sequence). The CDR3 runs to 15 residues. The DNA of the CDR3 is TGTGCCAGTAGTACGGACAGGGCTCGCAACTATGGCTACACCTTC. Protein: CASSTDRARNYGYTF.

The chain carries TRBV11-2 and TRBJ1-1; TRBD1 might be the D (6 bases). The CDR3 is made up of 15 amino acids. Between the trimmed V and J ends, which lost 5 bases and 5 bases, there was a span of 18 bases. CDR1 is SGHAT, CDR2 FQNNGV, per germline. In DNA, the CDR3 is TGTGCCAGCAGCCTAATGGCGGGGGCCCGGACTGAAGCTTTCTTT. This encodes CASSLMAGARTEAFF.

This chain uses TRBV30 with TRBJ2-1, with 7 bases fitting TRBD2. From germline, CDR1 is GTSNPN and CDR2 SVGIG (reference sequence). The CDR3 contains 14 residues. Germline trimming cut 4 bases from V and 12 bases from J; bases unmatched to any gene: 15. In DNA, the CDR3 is TGTGCCTGGAATAGACTAGCCCAACACCGCTGGCAGTTCTTC. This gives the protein CAWNRLAQHRWQFF.

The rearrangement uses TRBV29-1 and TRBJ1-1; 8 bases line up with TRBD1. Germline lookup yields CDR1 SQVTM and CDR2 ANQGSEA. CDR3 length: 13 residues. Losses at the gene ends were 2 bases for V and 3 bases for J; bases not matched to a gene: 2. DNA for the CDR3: TGCAGCGTTGAAAAGACAGGGGACACTGAAGCTTTCTTT. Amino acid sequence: CSVEKTGDTEAFF.

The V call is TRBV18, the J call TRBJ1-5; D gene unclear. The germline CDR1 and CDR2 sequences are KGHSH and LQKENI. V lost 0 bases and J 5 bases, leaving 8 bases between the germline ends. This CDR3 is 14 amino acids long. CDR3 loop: CASSPPNRDQPQHF. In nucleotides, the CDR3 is TGTGCCAGCTCACCACCGAACCGAGATCAGCCCCAGCATTTT. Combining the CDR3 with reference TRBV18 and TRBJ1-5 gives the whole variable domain NAGVMQNPRHLVRRRGQEARLRCSPMKGHSHVYWYRQLPEEGLKFMVYLQKENIIDESGMPKERFSAEFPKEGPSILRIQQVVRGDSAAYFCASSPPNRDQPQHFGDGTRLSIL.

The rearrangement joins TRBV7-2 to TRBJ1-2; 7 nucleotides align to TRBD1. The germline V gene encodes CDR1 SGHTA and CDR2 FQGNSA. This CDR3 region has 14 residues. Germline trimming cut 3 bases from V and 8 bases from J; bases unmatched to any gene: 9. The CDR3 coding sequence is TGTGCCAGCAGCTTTCCCTGGGACAGCGGCGGCTACACCTTC. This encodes CASSFPWDSGGYTF.

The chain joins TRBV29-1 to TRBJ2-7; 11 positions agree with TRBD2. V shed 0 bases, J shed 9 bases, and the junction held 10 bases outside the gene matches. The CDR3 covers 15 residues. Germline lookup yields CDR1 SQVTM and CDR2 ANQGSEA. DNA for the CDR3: TGCAGCGTTGAAGATCTACTAGCGGGAGTATCGGTGCAGTACTTC. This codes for CSVEDLLAGVSVQYF.

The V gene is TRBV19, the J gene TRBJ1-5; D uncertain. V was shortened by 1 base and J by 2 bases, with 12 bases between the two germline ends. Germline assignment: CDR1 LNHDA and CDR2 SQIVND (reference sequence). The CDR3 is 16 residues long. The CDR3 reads CASSIVQANGNQPQHF. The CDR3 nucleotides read TGTGCCAGTAGTATAGTTCAGGCGAACGGCAATCAGCCCCAGCATTTT.

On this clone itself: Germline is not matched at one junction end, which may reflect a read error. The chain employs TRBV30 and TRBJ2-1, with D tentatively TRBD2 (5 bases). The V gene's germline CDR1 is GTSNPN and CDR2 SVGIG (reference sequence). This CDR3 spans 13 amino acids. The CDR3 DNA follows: TGTGCCCGGAGTGTAGATGGACTCCATGAGCAGTTCTTC. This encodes CARSVDGLHEQFF.

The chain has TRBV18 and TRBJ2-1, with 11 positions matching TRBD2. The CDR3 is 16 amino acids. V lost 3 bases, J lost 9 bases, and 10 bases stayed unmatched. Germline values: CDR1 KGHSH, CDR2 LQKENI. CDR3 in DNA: TGTGCCAGCTCACCTCCGGGACTAGCGGAGAGGAGTGAGCAGTTCTTC. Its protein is CASSPPGLAERSEQFF.

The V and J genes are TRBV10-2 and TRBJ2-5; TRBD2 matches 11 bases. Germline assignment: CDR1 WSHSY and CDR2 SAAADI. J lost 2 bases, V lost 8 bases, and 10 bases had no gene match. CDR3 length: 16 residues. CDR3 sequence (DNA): TGCGCCAGCGAAGATGGTCTAGCGGGGGGTCAAGAGACCCAGTACTTC. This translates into CASEDGLAGGQETQYF.

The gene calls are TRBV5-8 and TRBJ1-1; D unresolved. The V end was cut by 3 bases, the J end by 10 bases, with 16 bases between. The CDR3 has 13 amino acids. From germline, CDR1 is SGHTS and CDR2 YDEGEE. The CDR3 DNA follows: TGTGCCAGCAGCTCGACGGAGAGGTCGGCAGCTTTCTTT. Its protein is CASSSTERSAAFF.

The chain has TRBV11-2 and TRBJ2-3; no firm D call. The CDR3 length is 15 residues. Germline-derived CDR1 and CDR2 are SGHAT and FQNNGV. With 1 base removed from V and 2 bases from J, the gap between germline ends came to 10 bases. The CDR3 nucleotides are TGTGCCAGCAGCTTAGGTCTAGAAAACACAGATACGCAGTATTTT. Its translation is CASSLGLENTDTQYF.

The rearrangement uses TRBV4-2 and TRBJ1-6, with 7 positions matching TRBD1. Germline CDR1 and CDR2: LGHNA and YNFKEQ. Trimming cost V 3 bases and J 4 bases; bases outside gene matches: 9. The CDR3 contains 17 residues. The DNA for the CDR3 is TGTGCCAGCAGCCACGATAAGGGGACAGTGTATAATTCACCCCTCCACTTT. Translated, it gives CASSHDKGTVYNSPLHF.

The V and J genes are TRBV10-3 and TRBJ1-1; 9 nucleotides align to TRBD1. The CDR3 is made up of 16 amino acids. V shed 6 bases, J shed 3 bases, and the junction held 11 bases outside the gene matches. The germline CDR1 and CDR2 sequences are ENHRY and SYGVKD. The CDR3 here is CAIRAGQGSAYTEAFF. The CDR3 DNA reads TGTGCCATCAGGGCCGGACAGGGGTCTGCTTACACTGAAGCTTTCTTT.

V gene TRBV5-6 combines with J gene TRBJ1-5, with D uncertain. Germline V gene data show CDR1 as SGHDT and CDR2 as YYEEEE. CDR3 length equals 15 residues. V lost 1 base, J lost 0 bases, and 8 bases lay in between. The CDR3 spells CASSLWQNSNQPQHF. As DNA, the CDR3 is TGTGCCAGCAGCTTGTGGCAGAATAGCAATCAGCCCCAGCATTTT.

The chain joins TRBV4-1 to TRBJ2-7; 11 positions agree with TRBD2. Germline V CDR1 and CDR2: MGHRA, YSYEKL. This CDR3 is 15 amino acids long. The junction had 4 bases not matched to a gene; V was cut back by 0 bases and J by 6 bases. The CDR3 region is CASSQEGSGRVEQYF. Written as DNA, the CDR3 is TGCGCCAGCAGCCAAGAAGGTAGCGGGAGGGTCGAGCAGTACTTC.